These 14 T cell receptor beta chains came from one sample sequenced in a study of cytomegalovirus exposure and HLA in healthy donors. 13 Jbeta primers and 60 Vbeta primers were used for the PCR. TCRdb keeps only in-frame clones here, not all; method: immunoSEQ multiplex PCR. The sample carries 100,000 to 150,000 clones, roughly 70% recorded once. Source material: PBMCs. These receptors originate from a woman between 45 and 60 years old in good health and CMV-seropositive.

V is TRBV7-2 and J is TRBJ2-7; TRBD2 matches at 12 bases. The V gene end was trimmed by 4 bases and the J gene end by 4 bases; junction bases not matched to a gene: 8. This CDR3 comprises 16 residues. Germline V gives CDR1 SGHTA, CDR2 FQGNSA. The CDR3, as DNA: TGTGCCAGCAGCTCACAACCGACTAGCGGGGGATACGAGCAGTACTTC. Amino acids: CASSSQPTSGGYEQYF.

The V and J genes are TRBV5-1 and TRBJ2-7, with a possible D match to TRBD2 (6 bases). CDR3 length equals 14 residues. With 4 bases removed from V and 0 bases from J, the gap between germline ends came to 11 bases. Germline V CDR1 and CDR2: SGHRS, YFSETQ. CDR3 sequence (DNA): TGCGCCAGCAGCCAGGGACTGTCCTCCTACGAGCAGTACTTC. Amino acid sequence: CASSQGLSSYEQYF.

J is TRBJ2-5 and V is TRBV4-1, with 8 bases aligning to TRBD2. Trimming at V came to 0 bases and at J to 4 bases, leaving 7 bases not matched to a gene. CDR3 length equals 16 residues. The V gene's germline CDR1 is MGHRA and CDR2 YSYEKL. DNA for the CDR3: TGCGCCAGCAGCCAAGATCTGTCCGCGGGGGGAGAGACCCAGTACTTC. Protein sequence: CASSQDLSAGGETQYF.

The CDR3 reads CASSGLAGENEQYF. As DNA, the CDR3 is TGTGCCAGCAGTGGACTAGCGGGAGAGAACGAGCAGTACTTC. V and J are TRBV6-6 and TRBJ2-7; 13 bases fit TRBD2. Germline V gene data show CDR1 as MNHNY and CDR2 as SVGAGI (reference sequence). CDR3 length: 14 residues. Losses at the gene ends were 5 bases for V and 5 bases for J; bases not matched to a gene: 3.

The chain combines TRBV7-2 with TRBJ1-2, with 7 bases fitting TRBD1. The germline V gene has CDR1 SGHTA and CDR2 FQGNSA. The CDR3 is made up of 15 amino acids. V was clipped by 1 base and J by 8 bases; unmatched bases: 10. In DNA, the CDR3 is TGTGCCAGCAGCTTAGATTTGACAGGGTGGCGGGGCTACACCTTC. It translates to CASSLDLTGWRGYTF.

The V and J genes are TRBV10-1 and TRBJ2-1; 11 bases align to TRBD1. V was clipped by 6 bases and J by 9 bases; unmatched bases: 10. CDR3 length: 15 amino acids. Germline assignment: CDR1 WNHNN and CDR2 SYGVQD (reference sequence). CDR3 sequence: CASSAGQGALGEQFF. The CDR3 bases are TGCGCCAGCAGCGCTGGACAGGGGGCCCTCGGTGAGCAGTTCTTC.

This chain joins TRBV5-4 and TRBJ2-7; no reliable D call. The CDR3 has 16 amino acids. Germline loops: CDR1 SGHNT, CDR2 YYREEE (reference sequence). V lost 0 bases and J 0 bases, leaving 13 bases between the germline ends. The DNA of the CDR3 is TGTGCCAGCAGCTTGGGAGGCGCGCGGAGCTCCTACGAGCAGTACTTC. Protein product: CASSLGGARSSYEQYF.

The rearrangement uses TRBV4-2 and TRBJ2-3; 10 nucleotides align to TRBD2. Germline CDR1 and CDR2: LGHNA and YNFKEQ. The CDR3 covers 18 residues. The trim removed 0 bases at V and 0 bases at J, leaving 6 bases unmatched. DNA for the CDR3: TGTGCCAGCAGCCAAGAAGCTAGCGGGGGCCCCAGCACAGATACGCAGTATTTT. Translation gives CASSQEASGGPSTDTQYF.

The genes are TRBV7-8 and TRBJ2-7; 12 bases map to TRBD2. Germline CDR1 is SGHVS and CDR2 is FQNEAQ. The J segment lost 0 bases and the V segment lost 2 bases, leaving 5 bases of the junction unmatched. This CDR3 has 17 amino acids. For the CDR3, the DNA is TGTGCCAGCAGCTTACGTGGACTAGCGGGGAGCTCCTACGAGCAGTACTTC. This sequence encodes CASSLRGLAGSSYEQYF.

Regarding this clone: This same CDR3 is encoded by further DNA sequences in the sample. The chain uses TRBV18 and TRBJ1-4; TRBD1 matches 8 bases. V shed 2 bases and J 2 bases; nucleotides not matched to a gene: 4. The germline V gene has CDR1 KGHSH and CDR2 LQKENI. The CDR3 consists of 16 residues. CDR3 region: CASSPGQGGTNEKLFF. The CDR3 DNA reads as TGTGCCAGCTCACCAGGACAGGGTGGGACTAATGAAAAACTGTTTTTT.

The V call is TRBV29-1, the J call TRBJ2-3, with 9 bases identical to TRBD1. After removal of 7 bases from V and 2 bases from J, the junction contained 4 bases not matched to a gene. The germline V gene has CDR1 SQVTM and CDR2 ANQGSEA. CDR3 length equals 13 residues. CDR3 sequence: CSGTGGVTDTQYF. CDR3 sequence (DNA): TGCAGCGGCACAGGGGGCGTCACAGATACGCAGTATTTT.

This chain links TRBV19 with TRBJ1-5; TRBD1 might be the D (6 bases). Trimming left V 6 bases short and J 2 bases short, with 20 bases between. Germline assignment: CDR1 LNHDA and CDR2 SQIVND (reference sequence). The CDR3 is 17 residues long. CDR3 residues: CASRRESTGYGNQPQHF. The CDR3 region has the DNA TGTGCCAGTAGGAGAGAATCAACAGGGTACGGCAATCAGCCCCAGCATTTT.

This chain links TRBV6-5 with TRBJ2-7; D uncertain. CDR1 MNHEY and CDR2 SVGAGI come from the germline V gene. The CDR3 has 14 residues. V lost 2 bases and J 2 bases, leaving 10 bases between the germline ends. The CDR3 is CASSYLGSTYEQYF. DNA of the CDR3: TGTGCCAGCAGTTACCTGGGCAGCACCTACGAGCAGTACTTC.

V and J are TRBV7-2 and TRBJ2-2; the match to TRBD1 covers 8 bases. V gave up 3 bases and J gave up 5 bases; unmatched junction bases: 8. This CDR3 comprises 16 residues. From germline, CDR1 is SGHTA and CDR2 FQGNSA. The CDR3 bases are TGTGCCAGCAGCTTCCGGACAGGGTTGGCTACCGGGGAGCTGTTTTTT. Protein product: CASSFRTGLATGELFF.